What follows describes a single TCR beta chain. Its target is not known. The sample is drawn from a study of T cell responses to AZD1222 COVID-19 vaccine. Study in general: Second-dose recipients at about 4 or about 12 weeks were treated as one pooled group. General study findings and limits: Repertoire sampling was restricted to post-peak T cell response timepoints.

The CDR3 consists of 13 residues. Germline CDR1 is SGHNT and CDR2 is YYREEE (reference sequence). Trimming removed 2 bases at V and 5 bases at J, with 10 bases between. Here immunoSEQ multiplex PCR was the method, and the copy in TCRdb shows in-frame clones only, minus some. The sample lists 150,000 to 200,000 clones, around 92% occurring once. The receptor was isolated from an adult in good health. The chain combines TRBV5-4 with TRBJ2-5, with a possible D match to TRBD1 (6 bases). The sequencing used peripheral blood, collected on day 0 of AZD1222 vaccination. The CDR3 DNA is TGTGCCAGCAGCTTTGGGGGCGGGGAGACCCAGTACTTC. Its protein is CASSFGGGETQYF.